The 7 T cell receptor beta chains below all came from one sample that was sequenced in a study of naive and memory T cell subsets. Regarding the study as a whole: A few larger clonotypes appeared in naive repertoires, especially CD8, possibly memory cells re-expressing CD45RA.

An equimolar mix of two oligonucleotides served as the beta constant-region primer for TRBC1 and TRBC2. Ligated cDNA was amplified by four rounds of PCR with nested alpha and beta constant-region primers and SP2. TCRdb re-derived calls from the UMI-ligation and nested PCR reads in MiXCR, one entry per CDR3 protein. The table has about 90,000 distinct CDR3 sequences, around 11% seen once. Their cognate antigens are unknown. The specimen was naive CD4+ T cells from blood. These TCRs come from a human donor in good health.

The J gene is TRBJ1-1, the V gene TRBV12-3 or TRBV12-4; TRBD1 aligns across 9 bases. The trim removed 6 bases at V and 0 bases at J, leaving 14 bases unmatched. The CDR3 runs to 18 residues. The CDR3 coding sequence is TGTGCCAGCAGGTCCGGGACAGGGTTAAGAAAGGTGAACACTGAAGCTTTCTTT. It encodes CASRSGTGLRKVNTEAFF.

The chain couples TRBV15 to TRBJ2-1; the D gene could be TRBD1 or TRBD2 (5 bases each). This CDR3 has 13 residues. V was shortened by 4 bases and J by 6 bases, with 10 bases between the two germline ends. The germline V gene encodes CDR1 LNHNV and CDR2 YYDKDF (reference sequence). CDR3 DNA: TGTGCCACCAGCATTGGGACCCGCAATGAGCAGTTCTTC. Translation gives CATSIGTRNEQFF.

This clonotype was picked up a small number of times. The chain has TRBV11-3 and TRBJ2-5; 7 nucleotides line up with TRBD1. The germline CDR1 and CDR2 sequences are SGHNT and YENEEA. J was trimmed by 6 bases and V by 5 bases; bases with no gene match: 9. CDR3 length: 14 amino acids. The CDR3 spells CASSPGTAAKTQYF. The CDR3, as DNA: TGTGCCAGCAGCCCAGGGACAGCCGCAAAGACCCAGTACTTC.

The J gene is TRBJ1-4, the V gene TRBV5-1; no clear D gene. CDR1 and CDR2 from the germline V gene are SGHRS and YFSETQ. This CDR3 is built from 16 residues. V lost 2 bases and J 3 bases, leaving 14 bases between the germline ends. As DNA, the CDR3 is TGCGCCAGCAGCTTTGACCCCCCTCGGGCTAATGAAAAACTGTTTTTT. Its translation: CASSFDPPRANEKLFF.

The gene calls are TRBV12-3 or TRBV12-4 and TRBJ2-5; a weak D match, TRBD2 (7 bases). Trimming removed 3 bases from V and 5 bases from J, with 10 bases in between. CDR3 size: 13 residues. Here the CDR3 reads CASSLAGAETQYF. The CDR3 nucleotides read TGTGCCAGCAGTTTGGCGGGGGCTGAGACCCAGTACTTC.

The rearrangement links TRBV19 to TRBJ2-4; D is uncertain. Germline CDR1 LNHDA, CDR2 SQIVND (reference sequence). V lost 5 bases and J 0 bases, leaving 17 bases between the germline ends. CDR3 size: 17 residues. CDR3 sequence reads: CASSFLDPTLAKNIQYF. DNA of the CDR3: TGTGCCAGTAGTTTTTTGGATCCCACACTAGCCAAAAACATTCAGTACTTC.

At least ten counts were recorded for this clonotype. This chain connects TRBV12-3 or TRBV12-4 to TRBJ2-3; 8 bases align to TRBD2. The CDR3 extends over 14 amino acids. The J segment lost 7 bases and the V segment lost 3 bases, leaving 6 bases of the junction unmatched. DNA for the CDR3: TGTGCCAGCAGTTTTAGGGCGGGAGGATATACGCAGTATTTT. Amino acid sequence: CASSFRAGGYTQYF.